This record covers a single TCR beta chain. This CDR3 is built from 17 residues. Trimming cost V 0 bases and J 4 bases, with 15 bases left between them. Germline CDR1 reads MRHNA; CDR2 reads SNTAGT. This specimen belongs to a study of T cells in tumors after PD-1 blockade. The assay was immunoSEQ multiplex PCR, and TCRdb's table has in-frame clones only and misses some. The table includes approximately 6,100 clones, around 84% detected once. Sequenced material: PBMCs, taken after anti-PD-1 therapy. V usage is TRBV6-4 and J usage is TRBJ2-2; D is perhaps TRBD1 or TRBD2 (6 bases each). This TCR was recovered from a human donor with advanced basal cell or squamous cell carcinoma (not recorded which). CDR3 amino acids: CASSDSRGVPGTGELFF. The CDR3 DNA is TGTGCCAGCAGTGACTCGAGGGGGGTTCCCGGCACCGGGGAGCTGTTTTTT.